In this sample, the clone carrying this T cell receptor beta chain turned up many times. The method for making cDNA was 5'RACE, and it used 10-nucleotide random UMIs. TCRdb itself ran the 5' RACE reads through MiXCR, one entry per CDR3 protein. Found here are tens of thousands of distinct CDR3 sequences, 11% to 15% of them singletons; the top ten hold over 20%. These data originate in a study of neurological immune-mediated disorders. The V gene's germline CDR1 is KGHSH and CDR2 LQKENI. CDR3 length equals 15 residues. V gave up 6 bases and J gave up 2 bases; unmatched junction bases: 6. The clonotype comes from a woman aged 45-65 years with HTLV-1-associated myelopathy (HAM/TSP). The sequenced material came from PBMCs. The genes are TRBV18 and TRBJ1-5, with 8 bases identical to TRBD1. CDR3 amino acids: CASSPLQGGNQPQHF. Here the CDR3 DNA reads TGTGCCAGCTCTCCTTTACAGGGGGGCAATCAGCCCCAGCATTTT.